This entry describes one T cell receptor (beta chain). The antigen is not known. Unique molecular identifiers featured in each of the TCR beta cDNA libraries. Via MiXCR, TCRdb re-called the PCR reads, giving one row per CDR3 protein. The sample yields fewer than 850,000 distinct CDR3 sequences, roughly 30% seen once. These data come from a study of post-analysis software for immune sequencing data. Broader study findings: Relative to controls, patients had about five TRBV segments at higher frequency, with TRBV5-6, TRBV5-1 and TRBV20-1 among these.

J lost 5 bases, V lost 10 bases, and 15 bases had no gene match. The CDR3 extends over 15 amino acids. Germline CDR1 SGHAT, CDR2 FQNNGV. Sequencing input: blood. The gene calls are TRBV11-2 and TRBJ1-1; 8 bases align to TRBD1. The TCR was taken from a girl aged 5 to 17 with multiple sclerosis. CDR3 residues: CATRSTGGSVTEAFF. CDR3 bases: TGTGCCACCCGGAGTACAGGGGGATCGGTTACTGAAGCTTTCTTT.